The clone carrying this T cell receptor (beta chain) was found once. What it binds is unknown. The record originates from a study of beta chain features in type 1 diabetes. General study points: Type 1 diabetes patients had TCRB CDR3s that were shorter (moderately but significantly so) in all four CD4+ subsets.

The V gene's germline CDR1 is MNHEY and CDR2 SVGAGI. Trimming took 6 bases from V and 4 from J; bases not matched to a gene: 6. The CDR3 has 15 residues. cDNA synthesis used the whole RNA isolate, giving expressed TCRB sequences. Produced via immunoSEQ multiplex PCR; TCRdb's table is partial and in-frame only. The data contain 250,000 or so clones, around 20% of them singletons. This chain joins TRBV6-5 and TRBJ2-2; 9 bases map to TRBD1. Material for sequencing was naive CD4+ T cells from blood. The TCR originated in a woman aged 40 to 55 with type 1 diabetes. DNA of the CDR3: TGTGCCAGCAGAAGCGGGACAGGGCCCACCGGGGAGCTGTTTTTT. Its translation is CASRSGTGPTGELFF.